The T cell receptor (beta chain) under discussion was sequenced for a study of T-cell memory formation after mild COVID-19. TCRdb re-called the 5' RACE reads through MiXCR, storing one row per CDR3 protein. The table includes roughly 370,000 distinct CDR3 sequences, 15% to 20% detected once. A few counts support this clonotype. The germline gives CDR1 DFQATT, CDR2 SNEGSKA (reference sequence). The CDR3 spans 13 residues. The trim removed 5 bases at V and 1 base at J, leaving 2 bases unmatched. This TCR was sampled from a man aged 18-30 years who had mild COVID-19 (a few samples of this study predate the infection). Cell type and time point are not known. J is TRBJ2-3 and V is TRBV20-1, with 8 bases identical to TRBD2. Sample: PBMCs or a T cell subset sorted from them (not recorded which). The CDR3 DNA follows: TGCAGTGCTTGGCGGGGGGGCACAGATACGCAGTATTTT. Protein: CSAWRGGTDTQYF.